This T cell receptor (beta chain) was captured by sequencing in a study of identical twins (dated by TCRdb to about 2016). About the investigation overall: To test whether fetal clonotypes persist, this study deep-sequenced TCR alpha and beta repertoires from monozygotic twins, from unrelated adults of various ages, and from cord blood. Replicate twin experiments were performed at different times using different library preparation protocols to rule out contamination. What the work shows at the level of the full study, not this receptor alone: Compared with coincidental sharing between unrelated individuals, out-of-frame TCR alpha sequences shared between twins showed an excess of sequences with low generation probability. Fewer insertions were carried by abundant cord blood beta clonotypes; a weaker similar trend was observed in young adult naive repertoires, while no such trend was observed in memory repertoires. Conclusions relied on cross-sectional statistical analysis, since the same donors could not be followed over many years. Excess twin sharing in beta out-of-frame sequences was weaker because fewer shared sequences lowered the signal-to-noise ratio. Recombination models systematically underestimated out-of-frame TCR alpha sharing in monozygotic twins but agreed with sharing between unrelated individuals. Zero-insertion analyses could be partly confounded by invariant T cells such as MAIT and iNKT, though diverse VJ usage argued against such confounding for most clonotypes.

Only healthy Caucasian donors were included. Three pairs of female monozygotic twins, all aged roughly 18 to 29 years, made up the twin cohort. The RNA used for TCR libraries was isolated from peripheral blood mononuclear cells. Per the germline V gene, MNHEY is the CDR1 and SVGEGT is the CDR2. The CDR3, from cysteine to phenylalanine, totals 13 residues. Only the CDR3 portion is preserved as DNA: 39 bases, with reading frame beginning at the first base. The junction shows trimming of 7 bases on V and 6 bases on J, plus 16 bases between the germline ends. As regards this clonotype: Its antigen remains undetermined. Base-call qualities are not available, and no considerably larger clone is one nucleotide away.

The library was generated by 5' RACE. The sequencing machine was an Illumina HiSeq 2000. A universal primer binding site was added through template switching, and the final cDNA carried a unique molecular identifier so that TCR cDNA molecules could be counted accurately. Specific primers in the conserved constant-segment region were used to synthesize first-strand cDNA for TCR alpha and beta chains. To control for contamination, each cDNA library was double barcoded with a SMART-Mk sample barcode plus Illumina barcodes. TruSeq adapter sequences and Illumina sample barcodes were added in two successive PCR steps. The TCR alpha and beta cDNA libraries were sequenced on the Illumina HiSeq platform using custom primers. In the authors' own workflow: MiGEC processed the raw reads to extract unique molecular identifiers, while MiXCR was used to determine the CDR3 positions. Recombination models were inferred per individual with the repgenHMM and IGoR tools using an EM algorithm. Shared clonotype analysis was performed with the tcR package in R, normalizing sharing by the product of cloneset sizes. To study raw recombination free of thymic and clonal selection effects, out-of-frame nonproductive sequences were analyzed. TCRdb handled the public reads itself, with Q25 trimming in fastp and clone calling in MiXCR, and kept productive beta chains. Duplicate CDR3 protein sequences are folded into a single record with the most common DNA and genes. TCRdb, not the original authors, processed these V and J calls. The sample yields 600,000 to 700,000 distinct CDR3 sequences; around 20% were counted once. The ten biggest clones cover around 4.5% of the sample.

The data also belong to a second study, concerning T cells expressing NK-cell markers. Drawing on the second study: In sorted CD3+CD56+NKG2C+, CD3+CD56+NKG2C- and CD3+CD56-NKG2C+ T-cell subsets from 8 or 9 donors, TCR beta-chain repertoires were profiled. Of the eight sequenced donors, seven were found to be HCMV-seropositive and one was found to be HCMV-seronegative. To restrict sorting to alphabetaTCR-expressing T cells, an anti-gammadeltaTCR antibody was added in several experiments. In six donors, the dominant CD3+CD56+NKG2C+ clonotypes ranked among the top 10 CD8+ clonotypes, making up 1.0-7.0% of CD8+ T cells. Those dominant clonotypes were again the most abundant among CD3+CD56-NKG2C+ cells in four donors, at about 25-65%. Whether the expanded NKG2C-expressing T cell clones were specific for HCMV antigens remained unclear. Randomly selected healthy volunteers, three men and five women, were used as the eight sequenced donors. HCMV serostatus was determined by detecting HCMV-specific IgG in serum with a commercial ELISA kit. For about 6 donors, unsorted PBMC were also used to sequence bulk peripheral blood T-cell repertoires. MIGEC handled demultiplexing of the reads and grouping by UMI, while MiTCR was used to assemble and quantify clonotypes. To exclude erroneous sequences, any TCR cDNA sequence not supported by at least two reads was discarded. The tcR package was used for downstream repertoire analysis, and clonotypes were matched between fractions using CDR3 nucleotide sequence together with V segment. VDJmatch was used to annotate antigen specificity against VDJdb, with one amino acid substitution in CDR3 permitted.

The sequenced sample was PBMCs. The chain links TRBV6-2 or TRBV6-3 with TRBJ2-7; TRBD1 is a possible D gene, resting on 6 matching bases. The clonotype comes from a woman younger than 30 in good health. CDR3 sequence: CASTQGNGLEQYF. The DNA sequence follows: TGTGCCAGCACACAGGGTAATGGACTCGAGCAGTACTTC.